This entry describes one T cell receptor (beta chain). Antigen: not known. The repertoire was sequenced with immunoSEQ multiplex PCR; TCRdb's copy has only in-frame clones and lacks some. The table shows 7,500 to 8,500 clones, with approximately 35% occurring only once. Researchers cocultured the mixed lymphocyte reaction cells at 37°C for approximately six days. The data derive from a study of siplizumab effects on memory and regulatory T cells. Trimming removed 6 bases from V and 5 bases from J; junction bases left unmatched: 6. The CDR3 sequence is 16 residues long. What was sequenced was CFSE-low (dividing) CD8+ T cells sorted from an allogeneic mixed lymphocyte reaction. This receptor was taken from a human donor in good health; the cells came from an allogeneic mixed lymphocyte reaction. The J gene is TRBJ2-1, the V gene TRBV23-1; 14 bases align to TRBD2. TRBV23-1 is annotated as an ORF whose role is uncertain. The CDR3 loop reads CASSQGTSGSDNEQFF. The CDR3 nucleotides read TGCGCCAGCAGCCAAGGGACTAGCGGGAGTGACAATGAGCAGTTCTTC.